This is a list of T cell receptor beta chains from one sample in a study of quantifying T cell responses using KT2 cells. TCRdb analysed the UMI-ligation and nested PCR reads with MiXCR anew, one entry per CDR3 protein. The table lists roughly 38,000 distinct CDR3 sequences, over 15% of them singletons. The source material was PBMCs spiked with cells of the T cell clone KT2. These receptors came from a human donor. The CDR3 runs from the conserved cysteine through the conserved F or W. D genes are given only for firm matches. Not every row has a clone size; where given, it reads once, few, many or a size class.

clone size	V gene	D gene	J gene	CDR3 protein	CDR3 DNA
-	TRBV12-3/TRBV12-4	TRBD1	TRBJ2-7	CASSYTGGRSYEQYF	TGTGCCAGCAGTTATACAGGGGGCAGGTCCTACGAGCAGTACTTC
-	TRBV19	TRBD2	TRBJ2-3	CASSTRAGEDTQYF	TGTGCCAGTAGTACCAGAGCGGGAGAAGATACGCAGTATTTT
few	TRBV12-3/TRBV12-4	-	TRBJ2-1	CASSSLGVGEQFF	TGTGCCAGCAGTTCCTTAGGGGTCGGTGAGCAGTTCTTC
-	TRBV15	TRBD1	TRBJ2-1	CATSNPDRGLEDEQFF	TGTGCCACCAGCAACCCGGACAGGGGGCTTGAAGATGAGCAGTTCTTC
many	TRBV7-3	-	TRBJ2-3	CASSRGISTDTQYF	TGTGCCAGCAGCCGGGGGATTAGCACAGATACGCAGTATTTT
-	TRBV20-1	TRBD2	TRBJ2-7	CSLAGGLSYEQYF	TGCAGTTTAGCGGGAGGACTCTCCTACGAGCAGTACTTC
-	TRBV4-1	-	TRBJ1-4	CASSPDYEKLFF	TGCGCCAGCAGCCCAGACTATGAAAAACTGTTTTTT
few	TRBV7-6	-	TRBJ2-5	CASSLNVVRAASQETQYF	TGTGCCAGCAGCTTAAACGTCGTCAGGGCAGCCAGCCAAGAGACCCAGTACTTC
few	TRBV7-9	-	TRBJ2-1	CASSLPLVTLYNEQFF	TGTGCCAGCAGCCTCCCCCTGGTCACCCTCTACAATGAGCAGTTCTTC
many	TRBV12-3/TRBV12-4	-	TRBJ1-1	CASSLGDTEAFF	TGTGCCAGCAGTTTGGGTGACACTGAAGCTTTCTTT
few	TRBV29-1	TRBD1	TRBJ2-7	CSVQGQGTYEQYF	TGCAGCGTTCAGGGACAGGGGACCTACGAGCAGTACTTC
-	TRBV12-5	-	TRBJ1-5	CASGPRGGVYNQPQHF	TGTGCTAGTGGTCCTCGGGGTGGGGTGTACAATCAGCCCCAGCATTTT
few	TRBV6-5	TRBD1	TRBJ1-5	CASRKDRGQGQPQHF	TGTGCCAGCAGAAAAGACAGGGGACAGGGTCAGCCCCAGCATTTT
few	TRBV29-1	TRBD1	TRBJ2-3	CSQATGGGDTQYF	TGCAGCCAGGCGACAGGGGGAGGAGATACGCAGTATTTT
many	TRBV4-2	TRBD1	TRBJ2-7	CASSQGQGEGNSYEQYF	TGTGCCAGCAGCCAAGGACAGGGAGAGGGGAACTCCTACGAGCAGTACTTC
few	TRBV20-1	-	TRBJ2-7	CSARDLSYEQYF	TGCAGTGCTAGAGATCTGTCCTACGAGCAGTACTTC
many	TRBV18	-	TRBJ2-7	CASSPHPDRPYEQYF	TGTGCCAGCTCACCACATCCCGACAGACCCTACGAGCAGTACTTC
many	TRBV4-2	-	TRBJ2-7	CASSQVDRDLYEQYF	TGTGCCAGCAGCCAAGTGGATAGAGACCTTTACGAGCAGTACTTC
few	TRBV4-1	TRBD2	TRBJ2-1	CASSQARGGAYNEQFF	TGCGCCAGCAGCCAAGCTCGCGGGGGGGCATACAATGAGCAGTTCTTC
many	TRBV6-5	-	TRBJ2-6	CASSRNVDGANVLTF	TGTGCCAGCAGCCGGAACGTGGATGGGGCCAACGTCCTGACTTTC
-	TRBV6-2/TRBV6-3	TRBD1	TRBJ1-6	CASSKEDRGNSPLHF	TGTGCCAGCAGCAAAGAGGACAGGGGGAATTCACCCCTCCACTTT
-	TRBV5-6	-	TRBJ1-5	CASSLSGQPQHF	TGTGCCAGCAGCTTGAGCGGCCAGCCCCAGCATTTT
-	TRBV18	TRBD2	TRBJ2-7	CASSIVSSGMMEYF	TGTGCCAGCTCAATAGTTTCTAGCGGGATGATGGAGTACTTC
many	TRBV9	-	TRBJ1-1	CASSVRSGPRNTEAFF	TGTGCCAGCAGCGTACGATCGGGGCCGAGGAACACTGAAGCTTTCTTT
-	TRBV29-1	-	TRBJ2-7	CSVLLRADWQYF	TGCAGCGTTTTGTTGAGGGCGGACTGGCAGTACTTC
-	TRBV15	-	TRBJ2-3	CATSRDRGPTFADTQYF	TGTGCCACCAGCAGAGACAGGGGTCCTACATTCGCAGATACGCAGTATTTT
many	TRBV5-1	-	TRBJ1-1	CASSRREGGNTEAFF	TGCGCCAGCAGCCGCCGGGAGGGCGGGAACACTGAAGCTTTCTTT
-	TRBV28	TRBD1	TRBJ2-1	CASSRIDRGRFNNEQFF	TGTGCCAGCAGCCGCATCGACAGGGGCCGATTCAACAATGAGCAGTTCTTC
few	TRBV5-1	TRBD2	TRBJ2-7	CASSLQREGEQYF	TGCGCCAGCAGCTTGCAGCGGGAAGGGGAGCAGTACTTC
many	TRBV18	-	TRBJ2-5	CASSPGLQETQYF	TGTGCCAGCTCACCGGGACTTCAAGAGACCCAGTACTTC
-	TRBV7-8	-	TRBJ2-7	CASSQGGPTYEQYF	TGTGCCAGCAGTCAAGGTGGCCCTACCTACGAGCAGTACTTC
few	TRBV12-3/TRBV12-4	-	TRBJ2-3	CASIGLNTDTQYF	TGTGCCAGCATCGGTCTCAACACAGATACGCAGTATTTT
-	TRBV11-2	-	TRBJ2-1	CASSLGLDYNEQFF	TGTGCCAGCAGCTTAGGCCTAGACTACAATGAGCAGTTCTTC
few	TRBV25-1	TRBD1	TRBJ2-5	CASSQTTGYQETQYF	TGTGCCAGCAGTCAAACGACAGGGTACCAAGAGACCCAGTACTTC
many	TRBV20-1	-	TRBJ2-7	CSARGPGGPAYEQYF	TGCAGTGCTAGGGGCCCGGGTGGGCCAGCCTACGAGCAGTACTTC
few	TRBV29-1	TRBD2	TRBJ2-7	CSVEGTSGTYEQYF	TGCAGCGTTGAGGGGACTAGCGGGACCTACGAGCAGTACTTC
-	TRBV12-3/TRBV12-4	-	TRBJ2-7	CASSLPPGYEQYF	TGTGCCAGCAGTTTACCCCCCGGCTACGAGCAGTACTTC
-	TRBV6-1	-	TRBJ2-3	CASSEFGPRTDTQYF	TGTGCCAGCAGTGAATTCGGACCCCGCACAGATACGCAGTATTTT
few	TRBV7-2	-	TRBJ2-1	CASSFDRARYNEQFF	TGTGCCAGCAGCTTCGACCGGGCCAGATACAATGAGCAGTTCTTC
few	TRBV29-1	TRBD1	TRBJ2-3	CSVGGTGASTDTQYF	TGCAGCGTTGGAGGGACAGGGGCATCCACAGATACGCAGTATTTT
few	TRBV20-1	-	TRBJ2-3	CSARPLVSTDTQYF	TGCAGTGCCAGGCCCCTCGTAAGCACAGATACGCAGTATTTT
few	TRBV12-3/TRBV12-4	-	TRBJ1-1	CASSFEGGGTEAFF	TGTGCCAGCAGTTTTGAAGGGGGTGGCACTGAAGCTTTCTTT
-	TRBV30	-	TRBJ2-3	CAWSDSTDTQYF	TGTGCCTGGAGTGACTCCACAGATACGCAGTATTTT
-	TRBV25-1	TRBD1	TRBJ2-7	CASSEFTGAGRGREQYF	TGTGCCAGCAGTGAATTTACAGGGGCAGGCAGAGGACGCGAGCAGTACTTC
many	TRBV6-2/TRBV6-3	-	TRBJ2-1	CASSGRGTGLREQFF	TGTGCCAGCAGTGGGAGGGGAACAGGGTTGAGGGAGCAGTTCTTC
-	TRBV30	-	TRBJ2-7	CAWSRRALFSYEQYF	TGTGCCTGGAGCCGCCGGGCCCTATTTTCCTACGAGCAGTACTTC
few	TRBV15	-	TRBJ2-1	CATSREPGYNEQFF	TGTGCCACCAGCAGAGAACCGGGCTACAATGAGCAGTTCTTC
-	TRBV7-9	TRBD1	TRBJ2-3	CASSFGTATSTDTQYF	TGTGCCAGCAGCTTCGGGACAGCCACTAGCACAGATACGCAGTATTTT
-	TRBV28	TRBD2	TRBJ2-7	CASSNSGRKDEQYF	TGTGCCAGCAGTAACAGCGGGAGGAAGGACGAGCAGTACTTC
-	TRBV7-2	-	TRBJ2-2	CASSFVGRSTGELFF	TGTGCCAGCAGCTTCGTCGGGCGCAGCACCGGGGAGCTGTTTTTT
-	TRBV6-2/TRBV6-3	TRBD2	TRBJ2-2	CASSPGTSVSGELFF	TGTGCCAGCAGCCCGGGGACTAGCGTTTCCGGGGAGCTGTTTTTT
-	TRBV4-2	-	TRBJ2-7	CASSQEAGSSYEQYF	TGTGCCAGCAGCCAAGAGGCGGGGAGCTCCTACGAGCAGTACTTC
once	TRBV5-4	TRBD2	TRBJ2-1	CASSLETSGRGVGNEQFF	TGTGCCAGCAGCTTGGAAACGAGCGGGAGAGGGGTCGGGAATGAGCAGTTCTTC